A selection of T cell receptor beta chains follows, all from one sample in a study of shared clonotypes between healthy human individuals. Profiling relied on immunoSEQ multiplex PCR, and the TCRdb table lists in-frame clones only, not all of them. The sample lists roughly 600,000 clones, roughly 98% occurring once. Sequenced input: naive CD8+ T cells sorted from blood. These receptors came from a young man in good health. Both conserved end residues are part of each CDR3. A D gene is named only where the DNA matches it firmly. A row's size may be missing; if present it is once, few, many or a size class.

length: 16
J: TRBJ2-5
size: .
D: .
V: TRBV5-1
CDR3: CASSLAGAGLEETQYF
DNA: TGCGCCAGCAGCTTGGCCGGGGCGGGGCTGGAAGAGACCCAGTACTTC

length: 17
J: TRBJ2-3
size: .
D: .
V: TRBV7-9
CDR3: CASSPRVVTSWGDTQYF
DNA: TGTGCCAGCAGCCCAAGGGTTGTGACAAGCTGGGGAGATACGCAGTATTTT

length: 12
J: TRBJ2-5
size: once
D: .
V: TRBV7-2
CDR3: CASSFPGETQYF
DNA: TGTGCCAGCAGCTTCCCGGGAGAGACCCAGTACTTC

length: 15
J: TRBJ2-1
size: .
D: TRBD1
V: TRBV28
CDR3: CASSFRDRLDNEQFF
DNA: TGTGCCAGCAGTTTCCGGGACAGGCTCGACAATGAGCAGTTCTTC

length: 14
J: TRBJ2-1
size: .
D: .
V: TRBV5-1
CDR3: CASSFRTVYNEQFF
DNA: TGCGCCAGCAGCTTTAGGACTGTTTACAATGAGCAGTTCTTC

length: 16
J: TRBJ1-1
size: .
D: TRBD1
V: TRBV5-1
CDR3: CASSFRDRGVNTEAFF
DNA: TGCGCCAGCAGCTTCCGGGACAGGGGAGTTAACACTGAAGCTTTCTTT

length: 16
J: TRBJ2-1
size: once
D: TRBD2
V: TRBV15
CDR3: CATSKMGLALVNEQFF
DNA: TGTGCCACCAGCAAAATGGGACTAGCGTTGGTCAATGAGCAGTTCTTC

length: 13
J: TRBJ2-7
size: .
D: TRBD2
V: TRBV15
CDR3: CATSRGLDHEQYF
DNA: TGTGCCACCAGCCGGGGACTAGATCACGAGCAGTACTTC

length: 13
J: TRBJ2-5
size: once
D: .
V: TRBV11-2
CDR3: CASSLEPLASQYF
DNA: TGTGCCAGCAGCTTAGAGCCCCTGGCGTCCCAGTACTTC

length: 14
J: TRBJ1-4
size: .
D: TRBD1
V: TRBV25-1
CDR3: CASSQPGQKEKLFF
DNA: TGTGCCAGCAGTCAACCGGGACAGAAGGAAAAACTGTTTTTT

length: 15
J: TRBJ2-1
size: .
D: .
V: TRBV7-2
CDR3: CASADRYRGGIEQFF
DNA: TGTGCCAGCGCAGATCGGTACAGGGGCGGGATTGAGCAGTTCTTC

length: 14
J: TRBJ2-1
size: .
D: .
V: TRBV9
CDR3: CASSVMVQGYEQFF
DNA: TGTGCCAGCAGCGTAATGGTACAGGGATATGAGCAGTTCTTC

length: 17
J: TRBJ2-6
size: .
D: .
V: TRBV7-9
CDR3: CASSLERGRTGANVLTF
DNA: TGTGCCAGCAGCTTAGAAAGGGGGAGGACTGGGGCCAACGTCCTGACTTTC

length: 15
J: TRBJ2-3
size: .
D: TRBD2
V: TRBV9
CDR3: CASTTSGEVADTQYF
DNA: TGTGCCAGCACCACTAGCGGGGAGGTCGCAGATACGCAGTATTTT

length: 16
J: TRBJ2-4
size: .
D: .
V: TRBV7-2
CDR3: CASSFRTAPTLNIQYF
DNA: TGTGCCAGCAGCTTCCGGACAGCCCCAACATTAAACATTCAGTACTTC

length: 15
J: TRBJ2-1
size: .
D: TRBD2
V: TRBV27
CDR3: CASSSYGGSHNEQFF
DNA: TGTGCCAGCAGTTCTTATGGCGGGAGCCACAATGAGCAGTTCTTC